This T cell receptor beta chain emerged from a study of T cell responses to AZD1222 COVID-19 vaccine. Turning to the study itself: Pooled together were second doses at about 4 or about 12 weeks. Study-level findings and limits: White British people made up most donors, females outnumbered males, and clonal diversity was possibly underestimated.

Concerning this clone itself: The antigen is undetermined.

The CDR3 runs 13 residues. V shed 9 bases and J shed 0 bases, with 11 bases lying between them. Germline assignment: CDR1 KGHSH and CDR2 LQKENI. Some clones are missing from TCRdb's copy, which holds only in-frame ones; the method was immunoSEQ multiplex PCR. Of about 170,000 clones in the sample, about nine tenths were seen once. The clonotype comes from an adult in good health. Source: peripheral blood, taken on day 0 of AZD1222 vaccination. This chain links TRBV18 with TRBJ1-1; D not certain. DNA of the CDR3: TGTGCCAGTCTGGGCAGCTTGAACACTGAAGCTTTCTTT. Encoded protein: CASLGSLNTEAFF.